These 31 T cell receptor beta chains originate from one sample sequenced in a study of CD8 T cells in Susac syndrome. RNA in amounts of roughly 0.5 to 1 ug was reverse transcribed with random hexamers. TCRdb used MiXCR to reprocess the immunoSEQ multiplex PCR reads, holding one entry per CDR3 protein. Among some 300,000 distinct CDR3 sequences, about 85% were seen once, and the ten largest hold 0.11%. Sample: CD8+ T cells from PBMCs. These receptors were obtained from a human donor with multiple sclerosis.

CDR3 in amino acids: CASSPGQGGGYEQYF. The CDR3 DNA reads TGTGCCAGTAGTCCGGGACAAGGAGGGGGATACGAGCAGTACTTC. The V call is TRBV19, the J call TRBJ2-7; D is possibly TRBD1 or TRBD2 (6 bases each). The V and J ends lost 5 bases and 4 bases respectively, with 18 bases between them. The CDR3 spans 15 residues. Germline assignment: CDR1 LNHDA and CDR2 SQIVND (reference sequence).

CDR3 DNA sequence: TGTGCCAGCAGCTTAGGGGAGCGGACTAATGAAAAACTGTTTTTT. Translation: CASSLGERTNEKLFF. The chain joins TRBV7-2 to TRBJ1-4; D remains ambiguous. From germline, CDR1 is SGHTA and CDR2 FQGNSA. V was shortened by 1 base and J by 2 bases, with 8 bases between the two germline ends. This CDR3 has 15 residues.

Regarding this clonotype: One junction end disagrees with the germline gene, perhaps due to a read error. The chain couples TRBV12-3 or TRBV12-4 to TRBJ2-7; D call uncertain. The CDR3 spans 12 residues. The CDR3 DNA reads as TGTGCCAACAGTTTCGGTACCTGGGAGCAGTACTTC. Its translation is CANSFGTWEQYF.

J is TRBJ1-2 and V is TRBV7-8, with D possibly TRBD1 on 6 matching bases. The CDR3 loop spans 13 amino acids. Germline CDR1 is SGHVS and CDR2 is FQNEAQ. Trimming removed 5 bases at V and 8 bases at J, with 15 bases between. CDR3 sequence reads: CASSHRGRKGYTF. In DNA, the CDR3 is TGTGCCAGCAGCCACCGGGGGCGGAAAGGCTACACCTTC. Full variable domain (rest looked up from reference TRBV7-8 and TRBJ1-2): GAGVSQSPRYKVAKRGQDVALRCDPISGHVSLFWYQQALGQGPEFLTYFQNEAQLDKSGLPSDRFFAERPEGSVSTLKIQRTQQEDSAVYLCASSHRGRKGYTFGSGTRLTVV.

This clonotype was counted between two and nine times. The gene calls are TRBV28 and TRBJ1-6, with a tentative D call TRBD1 (5 bases). The length of the CDR3 is 14 residues. The V and J ends lost 3 bases and 9 bases respectively, with 12 bases between them. CDR1 MDHEN and CDR2 SYDVKM come from the germline V gene. This chain's CDR3 is CASSLGGEGSPLHF. For the CDR3, the DNA is TGTGCCAGCAGTTTGGGGGGGGAAGGTTCACCCCTCCACTTT.

This clonotype occurred a few times. The gene calls are TRBV6-1 and TRBJ2-5; D remains ambiguous. The CDR3 covers 14 residues. Germline lookup yields CDR1 MNHNS and CDR2 SASEGT. Trimming stripped 5 bases from V and 4 bases from J, with 14 bases between. The CDR3 nucleotides are TGTGCCAGCAGTAAAGGCTCAAGGCTAGAGACCCAGTACTTC. This encodes CASSKGSRLETQYF.

The CDR3, as DNA: TGTGCCAGCTCTTACGGGACTAGCGGGAGAAATGAGCAGTTCTTC. Its protein product is CASSYGTSGRNEQFF. The rearrangement uses TRBV18 and TRBJ2-1; the match to TRBD2 covers 14 bases. The V gene's germline CDR1 is KGHSH and CDR2 LQKENI. J lost 7 bases, V lost 6 bases, and 5 bases had no gene match. This CDR3 contains 15 residues.

This chain joins TRBV20-1 and TRBJ1-2, with D perhaps TRBD1 (5 bases). CDR3 size: 15 residues. Deletions cut 0 bases from V and 4 bases from J, with 15 bases between. In germline, CDR1 is DFQATT, CDR2 SNEGSKA (reference sequence). The CDR3 coding sequence is TGCAGTGCTAGAGATAGCAGGGAAGTGGTCTATGGCTACACCTTC. It is translated as CSARDSREVVYGYTF.

This chain joins TRBV9 and TRBJ2-7; tentative D call: TRBD1 (6 bases). The germline V gene has CDR1 SGDLS and CDR2 YYNGEE. This CDR3 has 15 amino acids. Trimming pared 2 bases from V and 3 bases from J, leaving 15 bases between. The CDR3 sequence is CASSVGLDRFYEQYF. CDR3 nucleotides: TGTGCCAGCAGCGTTGGATTGGACAGATTCTACGAGCAGTACTTC.

The chain carries TRBV12-3 or TRBV12-4 and TRBJ2-1; 15 bases map to TRBD2. The CDR3 contains 16 residues. V shed 4 bases and J 8 bases; nucleotides not matched to a gene: 6. The CDR3 DNA follows: TGTGCCAGCAGTTCCGGACTAGCGGGAGGGCCCCATGAGCAGTTCTTC. Translated, it gives CASSSGLAGGPHEQFF.

The J gene is TRBJ2-5, the V gene TRBV27, with no clear D. The V gene's germline CDR1 is MNHEY and CDR2 SMNVEV (reference sequence). The CDR3 has 13 amino acids. The V and J ends lost 2 bases and 5 bases respectively, with 9 bases between them. The CDR3 DNA reads as TGTGCCAGCAGTTTAACGGTCCGGGAGACCCAGTACTTC. Its protein is CASSLTVRETQYF.

The chain recombines TRBV27 with TRBJ2-7; D remains ambiguous. Germline CDR1 and CDR2: MNHEY and SMNVEV (reference sequence). This CDR3 region has 13 residues. Trimming took 0 bases from V and 9 from J, leaving 12 bases between them. This CDR3 is CASSLSSTAGQYF. CDR3 nucleotides: TGTGCCAGCAGTTTATCGAGTACGGCAGGGCAGTACTTC.

This sequence joins TRBV9 and TRBJ1-2; D is unresolved. CDR1 is SGDLS, CDR2 YYNGEE, per germline. The CDR3 runs 15 residues. The V end lost 0 bases, the J end lost 4 bases, and 13 bases lay between the germline ends. The CDR3: CASSVDPVHLYGYTF. The CDR3 DNA is TGTGCCAGCAGCGTAGATCCCGTCCATCTCTATGGCTACACCTTC. Using reference TRBV9 and TRBJ1-2 for the parts outside the CDR3, the full variable domain is DSGVTQTPKHLITATGQRVTLRCSPRSGDLSVYWYQQSLDQGLQFLIQYYNGEERAKGNILERFSAQQFPDLHSELNLSSLELGDSALYFCASSVDPVHLYGYTFGSGTRLTVV.

This chain joins TRBV19 and TRBJ1-1; possible D gene TRBD1, 5 bases. V gave up 6 bases and J gave up 0 bases, with 17 bases separating them. Looked up from germline, CDR1 is LNHDA and CDR2 is SQIVND (reference sequence). The CDR3 covers 16 residues. The CDR3 reads CASRRIQRGLNTEAFF. DNA of the CDR3: TGTGCCAGTAGGAGAATACAAAGGGGATTGAACACTGAAGCTTTCTTT.

The V gene is TRBV15, the J gene TRBJ2-1; no definite D call. Trimming shortened V by 0 bases and J by 1 base, and 13 bases separated the two germline ends. The CDR3 spans 17 residues. CDR1 is LNHNV, CDR2 YYDKDF, per germline (reference sequence). CDR3 sequence reads: CATSRDLERESYNEQFF. CDR3 in DNA: TGTGCCACCAGCAGAGATCTCGAAAGGGAATCCTACAATGAGCAGTTCTTC.

About this clonotype itself: The junction departs from germline at one end; a sequencing error may be responsible. This chain joins TRBV19 and TRBJ2-7; 11 positions match TRBD2. Germline V lookup: CDR1 LNHDA, CDR2 SQIVND (reference sequence). The CDR3 contains 18 residues. DNA of the CDR3: TGTGCCAGTATTATATCTCTCTTAGCGGGAGGGCCTGAATACGAGCAGTACTTC. This gives the protein CASIISLLAGGPEYEQYF.

The chain employs TRBV6-5 and TRBJ1-5; D not certain. Trimming took off 3 bases at V and 0 bases at J, with 21 bases between the two ends. The germline CDR1 and CDR2 sequences are MNHEY and SVGAGI. The CDR3 is 19 residues long. The CDR3: CASSYGVFFKGISNQPQHF. In DNA, the CDR3 is TGTGCCAGCAGTTATGGCGTGTTTTTTAAGGGTATTAGCAATCAGCCCCAGCATTTT.

The CDR3 is CASSQDRRHGRDTEAFF. CDR3 in DNA: TGTGCCAGCAGCCAAGATCGACGTCACGGGCGGGACACTGAAGCTTTCTTT. The rearrangement joins TRBV3-1 to TRBJ1-1; D is undetermined. The CDR3 length is 17 residues. Trimming stripped 0 bases from V and 3 bases from J, with 17 bases between. CDR1 LGHDT and CDR2 YNNKEL come from the germline V gene (reference sequence).

J is TRBJ2-3 and V is TRBV7-9, with 14 bases that match TRBD2. Germline CDR1 and CDR2: SEHNR and FQNEAQ (reference sequence). Trimming removed 4 bases from V and 3 bases from J; junction bases left unmatched: 6. The CDR3 consists of 17 residues. CDR3 residues: CASSYRGTSGSTDTQYF. For the CDR3, the DNA is TGTGCCAGCAGCTACCGCGGGACTAGCGGGAGTACAGATACGCAGTATTTT.

V is TRBV13 and J is TRBJ2-5; 10 nucleotides match TRBD1. The CDR3 runs to 16 residues. J was trimmed by 4 bases and V by 5 bases; bases with no gene match: 10. CDR1 and CDR2 from the germline V gene are PRHDT and FYEKMQ (reference sequence). CDR3 residues: CASSVLGGQGIETQYF. CDR3 DNA: TGTGCCAGCAGCGTACTAGGGGGACAGGGGATAGAGACCCAGTACTTC.

The chain has TRBV20-1 and TRBJ1-2; D is possibly TRBD1 (6 bases). This CDR3 spans 15 amino acids. Germline V gene sequence: CDR1 DFQATT, CDR2 SNEGSKA (reference sequence). With 3 bases removed from V and 0 bases from J, the gap between germline ends came to 14 bases. The CDR3 loop reads CSARGGQIANYGYTF. The CDR3 DNA follows: TGCAGTGCTAGGGGAGGACAGATCGCTAACTATGGCTACACCTTC.

The chain links TRBV20-1 to TRBJ2-7; tentative D call: TRBD2 (7 bases). The CDR3 length is 14 residues. Germline CDR1 DFQATT, CDR2 SNEGSKA (reference sequence). The V and J ends lost 5 bases and 2 bases respectively, with 16 bases between them. CDR3 protein: CSAHEGGTTYEQYF. As DNA, the CDR3 is TGCAGTGCTCACGAGGGGGGGACGACCTACGAGCAGTACTTC.

This clonotype appeared a single time. The chain carries TRBV3-1 and TRBJ2-3, with D tentatively TRBD1 (5 bases). The CDR3 covers 16 residues. Looked up from germline, CDR1 is LGHDT and CDR2 is YNNKEL (reference sequence). Between the trimmed V and J ends, which lost 4 bases and 0 bases, there was a span of 14 bases. The CDR3 nucleotides are TGTGCCAGCAGCCCCAAGTGGGGCGGAAGCACAGATACGCAGTATTTT. Encoded protein: CASSPKWGGSTDTQYF.

In this sample, this clonotype turned up a few times. The chain combines TRBV7-8 with TRBJ1-4; D is unclear. The CDR3 is 15 residues long. The V end was cut by 1 base, the J end by 4 bases, with 10 bases between. The germline gives CDR1 SGHVS, CDR2 FQNEAQ. The CDR3 nucleotides are TGTGCCAGCAGCTTAGAACTGACCTTTAATGAAAAACTGTTTTTT. Translating it yields CASSLELTFNEKLFF. Combining the CDR3 with reference TRBV7-8 and TRBJ1-4 gives the whole variable domain GAGVSQSPRYKVAKRGQDVALRCDPISGHVSLFWYQQALGQGPEFLTYFQNEAQLDKSGLPSDRFFAERPEGSVSTLKIQRTQQEDSAVYLCASSLELTFNEKLFFGSGTQLSVL.

V and J are TRBV27 and TRBJ1-2; no firm D call. The V gene lost 10 bases and the J gene lost 8 bases, with 14 bases spanning the gap. The CDR3 consists of 11 residues. CDR1 and CDR2 from the germline V gene are MNHEY and SMNVEV (reference sequence). CDR3 amino acids: CATAGPLGYTF. The DNA of the CDR3 is TGTGCCACCGCTGGTCCCCTAGGCTACACCTTC.

The chain uses TRBV9 and TRBJ1-5; 9 bases line up with TRBD1. V trimming: 3 bases; J trimming: 3 bases; junction bases outside the gene matches: 1. Per germline, CDR1 SGDLS and CDR2 YYNGEE. This CDR3 is 14 amino acids long. The CDR3 reads CASSGQGVNQPQHF. CDR3 nucleotides: TGTGCCAGCAGCGGACAGGGGGTCAATCAGCCCCAGCATTTT.

The chain uses TRBV2 and TRBJ1-4; D not resolved. This CDR3 has 13 amino acids. The ends were cut back, 6 bases at V and 4 bases at J, with 9 bases in the middle. Germline CDR1 and CDR2: SNHLY and FYNNEI. CDR3 region: CASRNIDNEKLFF. The CDR3 region has the DNA TGTGCCAGCAGGAACATTGATAATGAAAAACTGTTTTTT.

This clonotype was counted once. The chain is built from TRBV9 and TRBJ2-2; perhaps TRBD2 as D (5 bases). Germline CDR1 is SGDLS and CDR2 is YYNGEE. The V end was cut by 4 bases, the J end by 2 bases, with 15 bases between. This CDR3 comprises 16 residues. In nucleotides, the CDR3 is TGTGCCAGCAGCCCGTCGACAAGGACTAACACCGGGGAGCTGTTTTTT. This encodes CASSPSTRTNTGELFF.

This clonotype was seen only once. The chain employs TRBV20-1 and TRBJ2-7; D possibly corresponds to TRBD1 (5 bases). V was pared by 3 bases and J by 6 bases, with 21 bases between. The CDR3 consists of 15 residues. Germline CDR1 DFQATT, CDR2 SNEGSKA (reference sequence). This CDR3 reads CSARRPPDSVSEQYF. Here the CDR3 DNA reads TGCAGTGCTAGGCGGCCTCCCGACAGTGTAAGCGAGCAGTACTTC.

This chain joins TRBV4-1 and TRBJ2-2; unclear D gene. V was trimmed by 3 bases and J by 6 bases, leaving 5 bases between them. This CDR3 contains 12 residues. Germline V lookup: CDR1 MGHRA, CDR2 YSYEKL. The CDR3 DNA sequence: TGCGCCAGCAGCCACTCCTCCGGGGAGCTGTTTTTT. Translating it yields CASSHSSGELFF.

With respect to this clonotype: No conserved phenylalanine or tryptophan is present at the end of the CDR3, so a read error is the likely explanation. The V call is TRBV16, the J call TRBJ2-7; D gene ambiguous. Germline assignment: CDR1 KGHSY and CDR2 FQNENV. CDR3 length: 14 residues. V was pared by 6 bases and J by 2 bases, with 14 bases between. CDR3 nucleotide sequence: TGTGCCAGCAGTCAAGACTTAGGTCCCTACGAGCAGTACTCC. Translating gives CASSQDLGPYEQYS.